The clone carrying this T cell receptor beta chain has just a few counts. What it binds is not known. Germline CDR1 and CDR2: MRHNA and SNTAGT. The length of the CDR3 is 15 residues. Trimming left V 0 bases short and J 2 bases short, with 10 bases between. This record belongs to a study of cytomegalovirus exposure and HLA in healthy donors. Repertoires were generated with immunoSEQ multiplex PCR, while TCRdb's copy carries only in-frame clones and drops some. The repertoire holds around 130,000 clones, with 85% as singletons. Regarding the study as a whole: It was confirmed in vitro that a few of the CMV-associated chains were specific for CMV antigens.

V gene TRBV6-4 combines with J gene TRBJ1-2; the D gene is possibly TRBD1 (5 bases). The sample comprised PBMCs. The TCR originated in a woman aged 25 to 39 in good health and CMV-seronegative. In nucleotides, the CDR3 is TGTGCCAGCAGTGACTCGAGCGGGGGGAACTATGGCTACACCTTC. Translation: CASSDSSGGNYGYTF.